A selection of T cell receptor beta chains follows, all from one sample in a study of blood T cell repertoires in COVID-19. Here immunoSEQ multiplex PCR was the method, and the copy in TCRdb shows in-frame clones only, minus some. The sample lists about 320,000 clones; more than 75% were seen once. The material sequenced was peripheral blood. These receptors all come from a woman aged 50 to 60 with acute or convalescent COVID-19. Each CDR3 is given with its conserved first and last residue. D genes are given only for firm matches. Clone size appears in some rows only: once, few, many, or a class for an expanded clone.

CAWSVRDTSTDTQYF,TGTGCCTGGAGTGTACGGGACACAAGCACAGATACGCAGTATTTT,TRBV30,TRBJ2-3,NA,NA
CSVSTSGRPGNEQFF,TGCAGCGTTTCTACTAGCGGGAGACCGGGCAATGAGCAGTTCTTC,TRBV29-1,TRBJ2-1,TRBD2,NA
CASSQGSGRFSYEQYF,TGCGCCAGCAGCCAAGGCTCGGGGAGGTTTTCCTACGAGCAGTACTTC,TRBV4-3,TRBJ2-7,NA,few
CASSDPRTGLHGYTF,TGTGCCAGCAGTGACCCCCGGACAGGACTCCATGGCTACACCTTC,TRBV6-4,TRBJ1-2,TRBD1,NA
CASSFLGTSGTANTQYF,TGTGCCAGCAGCTTCCTTGGGACTAGCGGGACAGCAAATACGCAGTATTTT,TRBV7-3,TRBJ2-3,TRBD2,NA
CASRGLAGGLNEQFF,TGTGCCAGCAGGGGGCTAGCGGGAGGACTCAATGAGCAGTTCTTC,TRBV7-9,TRBJ2-1,TRBD2,NA
CASSYSPGLNQETQYF,TGCGCCAGCAGCTACTCCCCGGGACTCAACCAAGAGACCCAGTACTTC,TRBV5-1,TRBJ2-5,NA,NA
CATSRDGARGEQFF,TGTGCCACCAGCAGAGATGGAGCTAGGGGTGAGCAGTTCTTC,TRBV15,TRBJ2-1,NA,NA
CAWSGDKSRTDTQYF,TGTGCCTGGAGTGGCGACAAAAGTCGCACAGATACGCAGTATTTT,TRBV30,TRBJ2-3,NA,NA
CASSLEAGLEQFF,TGCGCCAGCAGCTTGGAGGCGGGATTAGAGCAGTTCTTC,TRBV5-1,TRBJ2-1,NA,NA
CASSARFPGQGRNTIYF,TGTGCCAGCAGCGCCAGATTCCCGGGACAGGGCAGAAACACCATATATTTT,TRBV9,TRBJ1-3,TRBD1,NA
CASKREGTEAFF,TGTGCCAGCAAGAGGGAAGGCACTGAAGCTTTCTTT,TRBV6-6,TRBJ1-1,NA,NA
CASSTLPGLAAYNEQFF,TGTGCCAGCAGCACTTTACCGGGACTAGCGGCGTACAATGAGCAGTTCTTC,TRBV7-8,TRBJ2-1,TRBD2,once
CASSLGTALPYEQYF,TGTGCCAGCAGCTTAGGGACAGCATTACCCTACGAGCAGTACTTC,TRBV7-2,TRBJ2-7,NA,NA
CASSWDSGNTEAFF,TGTGCCAGCAGCTGGGACAGTGGGAACACTGAAGCTTTCTTT,TRBV6-2/TRBV6-3,TRBJ1-1,TRBD1,few
CASSLGGGGDYNEQFF,TGTGCCAGCAGCTTGGGGGGCGGAGGGGACTACAATGAGCAGTTCTTC,TRBV5-6,TRBJ2-1,NA,once
CASSIRGLAGHNEQFF,TGTGCCAGCAGTATAAGAGGACTAGCGGGTCACAATGAGCAGTTCTTC,TRBV27,TRBJ2-1,TRBD2,NA
CASSVGTSLPNTQYF,TGTGCCAGCAGCGTTGGGACTAGCTTACCAAATACGCAGTATTTT,TRBV9,TRBJ2-3,TRBD2,NA
CASSLGLAQETQYF,TGTGCCAGCAGCTTGGGCCTAGCGCAAGAGACCCAGTACTTC,TRBV5-6,TRBJ2-5,NA,NA
CASSLVHSGNTIYF,TGTGCCAGCAGCTTAGTCCACTCTGGAAACACCATATATTTT,TRBV7-2,TRBJ1-3,NA,NA
CASSLGGRGNEQFF,TGTGCCAGCAGTTTAGGCGGGAGAGGGAATGAGCAGTTCTTC,TRBV28,TRBJ2-1,TRBD2,NA
CASSVRASGANVLTF,TGTGCCAGCAGCGTACGAGCCTCTGGGGCCAACGTCCTGACTTTC,TRBV7-9,TRBJ2-6,NA,few
CASSQELAGPRAYSYNEQFF,TGCGCCAGCAGCCAAGAATTAGCGGGACCTAGGGCATACTCCTACAATGAGCAGTTCTTC,TRBV4-3,TRBJ2-1,TRBD2,NA
CASSITGGRFEQYF,TGTGCCAGCAGTATCACAGGGGGCAGGTTCGAGCAGTACTTC,TRBV6-5,TRBJ2-7,TRBD1,NA
CASSQVRQGNTEAFF,TGCGCCAGCAGCCAAGTTCGACAGGGGAACACTGAAGCTTTCTTT,TRBV4-3,TRBJ1-1,TRBD1,NA
CASSLGLAEGFYEQYF,TGTGCCAGCAGCCTGGGACTAGCGGAGGGGTTCTACGAGCAGTACTTC,TRBV3-1/TRBV3-2,TRBJ2-7,TRBD2,NA
CASSLPGTGVGYTF,TGCGCCAGCAGCTTGCCCGGGACAGGGGTAGGCTACACCTTC,TRBV5-1,TRBJ1-2,TRBD1,NA
CASSEGRSNTEAFF,TGTGCCAGCAGTGAAGGCAGGTCTAACACTGAAGCTTTCTTT,TRBV6-1,TRBJ1-1,NA,NA
CASSFRGGEGYTF,TGTGCCAGCAGTTTCAGGGGTGGTGAGGGCTACACCTTC,TRBV27,TRBJ1-2,NA,NA
CAGNRDRNTEAFF,TGTGCCGGAAACAGAGATCGGAACACTGAAGCTTTCTTT,TRBV30,TRBJ1-1,NA,NA
CASSQEGPRDRGRDTQYF,TGTGCCAGCAGCCAAGAGGGACCTAGGGACAGGGGGCGCGATACGCAGTATTTT,TRBV14,TRBJ2-3,TRBD1,NA
CASSLVPSSGQETQYF,TGTGCCAGCAGCTTAGTCCCCTCTAGCGGTCAAGAGACCCAGTACTTC,TRBV11-2,TRBJ2-5,TRBD2,few
CASSNQGNYGYTF,TGCGCCAGCAGTAATCAGGGCAACTATGGCTACACCTTC,TRBV5-1,TRBJ1-2,NA,NA
CASTHWRRRDGTALGNTEAFF,TGTGCCAGCACTCATTGGCGAAGACGAGACGGGACAGCGCTAGGGAACACTGAAGCTTTCTTT,TRBV3-1/TRBV3-2,TRBJ1-1,TRBD1,once
CASRERAWSTDTQYF,TGTGCCAGTAGGGAGCGGGCATGGAGCACAGATACGCAGTATTTT,TRBV19,TRBJ2-3,NA,NA
CASSFFDRGWKTF,TGTGCCAGCAGTTTTTTCGACAGGGGCTGGAAAACTTTT,TRBV28,TRBJ1-4,TRBD1,once
CASTSGRITDTQYF,TGTGCCAGCACCAGCGGGAGGATCACAGATACGCAGTATTTT,TRBV9,TRBJ2-3,TRBD2,NA
CASSREVTADTQYF,TGTGCCTCCTCCCGGGAGGTGACGGCAGATACGCAGTATTTT,TRBV6-4,TRBJ2-3,TRBD2,NA
CANGDRGCSLAYEQYF,TGTGCCAACGGGGACAGGGGCTGTTCCCTCGCCTACGAGCAGTACTTC,TRBV6-4,TRBJ2-7,TRBD1,NA
CASSLDSQDLLGEQFF,TGTGCCAGCAGCTTAGATTCTCAAGACTTGTTAGGTGAGCAGTTCTTC,TRBV11-3,TRBJ2-1,NA,NA